This T cell receptor (beta chain) was recorded in a study of PD-L1 blockade in urothelial cancer. On the study more broadly: Male patients with bladder-origin urothelial cancer numbered about 85% of the roughly 29. Treatment start was followed by blood analysis at 3 weeks (second dose) and again at 6 weeks. Findings of the study overall: Below-median pretreatment blood TCR clonality was a predictor of better survival.

Looked up from germline, CDR1 is SGHRS and CDR2 is YFSETQ. J gave up 4 bases and V 4 bases, and 8 bases lay outside the gene matches. The CDR3 length is 15 residues. Comment on this clone: Its target is unknown.

Produced via immunoSEQ multiplex PCR; TCRdb's table is partial and in-frame only. The sample includes about 88,000 clones, more than 90% of them seen just once. The diagnosis in patients was locally advanced or metastatic urothelial carcinoma. The chain employs TRBV5-1 and TRBJ2-5; 9 bases agree with TRBD1. Here the sequenced sample was PBMCs, taken around atezolizumab (anti-PD-L1) treatment. The source of this sequence is a man aged 55 to 70 with urothelial cancer. The CDR3 DNA is TGCGCCAGCAGCGCGAGAGGGGACAGGGTAGAGACCCAGTACTTC. The encoded protein is CASSARGDRVETQYF. The full variable domain, in which reference TRBV5-1 and TRBJ2-5 provide the parts outside the CDR3, is KAGVTQTPRYLIKTRGQQVTLSCSPISGHRSVSWYQQTPGQGLQFLFEYFSETQRNKGNFPGRFSGRQFSNSRSEMNVSTLELGDSALYLCASSARGDRVETQYFGPGTRLLVL.